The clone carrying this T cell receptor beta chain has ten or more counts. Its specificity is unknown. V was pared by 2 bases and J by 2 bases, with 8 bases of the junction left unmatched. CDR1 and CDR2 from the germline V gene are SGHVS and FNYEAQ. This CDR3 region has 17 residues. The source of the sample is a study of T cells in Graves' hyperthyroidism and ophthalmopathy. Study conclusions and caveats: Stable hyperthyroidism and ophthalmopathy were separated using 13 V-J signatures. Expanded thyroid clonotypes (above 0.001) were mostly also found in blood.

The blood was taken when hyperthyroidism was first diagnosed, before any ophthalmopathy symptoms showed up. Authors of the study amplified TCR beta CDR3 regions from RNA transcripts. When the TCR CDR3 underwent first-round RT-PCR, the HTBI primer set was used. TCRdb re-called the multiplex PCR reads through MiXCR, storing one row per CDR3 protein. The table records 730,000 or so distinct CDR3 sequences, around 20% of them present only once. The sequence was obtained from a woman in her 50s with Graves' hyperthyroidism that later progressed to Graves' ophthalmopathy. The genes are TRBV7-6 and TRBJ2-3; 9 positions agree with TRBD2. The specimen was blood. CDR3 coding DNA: TGTGCCAGCAGCTTACGAGCGACTAGCGGAACCACAGATACGCAGTATTTT. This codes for CASSLRATSGTTDTQYF.